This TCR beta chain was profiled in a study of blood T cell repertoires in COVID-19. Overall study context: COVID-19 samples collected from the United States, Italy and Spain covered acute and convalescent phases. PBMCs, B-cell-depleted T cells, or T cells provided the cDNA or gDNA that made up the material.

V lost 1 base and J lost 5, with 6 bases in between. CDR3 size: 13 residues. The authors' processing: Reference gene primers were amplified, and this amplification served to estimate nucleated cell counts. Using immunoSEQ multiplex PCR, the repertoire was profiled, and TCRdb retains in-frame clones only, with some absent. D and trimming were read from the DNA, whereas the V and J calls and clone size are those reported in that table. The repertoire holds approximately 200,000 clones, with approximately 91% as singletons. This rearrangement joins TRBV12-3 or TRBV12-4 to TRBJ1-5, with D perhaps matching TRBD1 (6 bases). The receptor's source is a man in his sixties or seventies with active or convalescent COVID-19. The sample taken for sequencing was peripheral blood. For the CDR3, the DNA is TGTGCCAGCAGTTTAGACAGGGATCAGCCCCAGCATTTT. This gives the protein CASSLDRDQPQHF.